This T cell receptor (beta chain) was retrieved from a study of immune characterization of retroperitoneal liposarcoma. This CDR3 spans 14 amino acids. V lost 5 bases and J lost 5, with 13 bases in between. Germline V gene data show CDR1 as MNHEY and CDR2 as SMNVEV (reference sequence). TCRdb re-called the PCR reads through MiXCR, storing one row per CDR3 protein. The sample lists 2,500 to 3,000 distinct CDR3 sequences; 30% to 45% were seen once. The receptor was isolated from a male donor with retroperitoneal liposarcoma. The J gene is TRBJ2-1, the V gene TRBV27; D unresolved. The sample taken for sequencing was tumor tissue. CDR3 amino acids: CASSLDFANNEQFF. CDR3 in DNA: TGTGCCAGCAGTCTCGACTTCGCAAACAATGAGCAGTTCTTC.